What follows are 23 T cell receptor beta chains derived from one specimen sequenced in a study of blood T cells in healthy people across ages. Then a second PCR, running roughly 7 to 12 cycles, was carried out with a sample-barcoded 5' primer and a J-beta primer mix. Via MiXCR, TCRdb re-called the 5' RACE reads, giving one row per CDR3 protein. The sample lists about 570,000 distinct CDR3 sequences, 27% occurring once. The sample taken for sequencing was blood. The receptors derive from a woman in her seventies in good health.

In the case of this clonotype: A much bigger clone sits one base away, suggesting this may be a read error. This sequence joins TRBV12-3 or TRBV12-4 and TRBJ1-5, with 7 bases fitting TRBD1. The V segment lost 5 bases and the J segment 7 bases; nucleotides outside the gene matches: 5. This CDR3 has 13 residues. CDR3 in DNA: TGTGCCAGCAGTCAGGGGGACAGCCAGCCCCAGCATTTT. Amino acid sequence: CASSQGDSQPQHF.

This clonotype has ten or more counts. The CDR3 DNA reads as TGTGCCAGCAGCTTAAAGACTAGCAATGAGCAGTTCTTC. As protein: CASSLKTSNEQFF. The V call is TRBV7-3, the J call TRBJ2-1; possible D gene TRBD2, 6 bases. There are 13 residues in the CDR3. Germline CDR1 reads SGHTA; CDR2 reads FQGTGA. Trimming left V 1 base short and J 6 bases short, with 7 bases between.

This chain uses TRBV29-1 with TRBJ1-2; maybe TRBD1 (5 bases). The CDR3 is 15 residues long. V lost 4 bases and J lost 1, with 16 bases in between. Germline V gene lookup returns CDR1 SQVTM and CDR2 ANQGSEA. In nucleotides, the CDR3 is TGCAGCGTTGTCCGACCAGGGCCGGGTAACTATGGCTACACCTTC. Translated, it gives CSVVRPGPGNYGYTF.

CDR3 loop: CASSFKQGGNTIYF. The DNA for the CDR3 is TGTGCCAGCAGCTTCAAACAGGGTGGAAACACCATATATTTT. The J gene is TRBJ1-3, the V gene TRBV13; D is possibly TRBD1 (6 bases). This CDR3 comprises 14 residues. Germline-derived CDR1 and CDR2 are PRHDT and FYEKMQ (reference sequence). The V and J ends lost 3 bases and 3 bases respectively, with 9 bases between them.

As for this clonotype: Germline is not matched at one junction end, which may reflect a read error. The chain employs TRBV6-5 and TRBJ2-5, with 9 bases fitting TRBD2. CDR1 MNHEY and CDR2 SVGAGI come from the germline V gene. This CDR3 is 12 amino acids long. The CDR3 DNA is TGTGCCAGCAGTACCCTAGCGGGGTCTTCGTTCTTC. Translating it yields CASSTLAGSSFF.

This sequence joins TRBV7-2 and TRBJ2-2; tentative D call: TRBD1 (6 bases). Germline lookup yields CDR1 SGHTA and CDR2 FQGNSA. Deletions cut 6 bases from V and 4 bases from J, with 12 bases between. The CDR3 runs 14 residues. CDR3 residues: CASRINRATGELFF. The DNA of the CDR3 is TGTGCCAGCAGAATAAACAGGGCCACCGGGGAGCTGTTTTTT. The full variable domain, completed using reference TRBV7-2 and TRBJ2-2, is GAGVSQSPSNKVTEKGKDVELRCDPISGHTALYWYRQSLGQGLEFLIYFQGNSAPDKSGLPSDRFSAERTGGSVSTLTIQRTQQEDSAVYLCASRINRATGELFFGEGSRLTVL.

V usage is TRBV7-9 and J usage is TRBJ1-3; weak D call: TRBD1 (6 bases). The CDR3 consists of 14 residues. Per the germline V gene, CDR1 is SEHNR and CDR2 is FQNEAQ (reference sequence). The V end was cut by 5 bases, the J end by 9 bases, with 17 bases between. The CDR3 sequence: CASSQGSGDGTIYF. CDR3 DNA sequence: TGTGCCAGCAGCCAGGGGTCCGGGGACGGCACCATATATTTT.

CDR3 loop: CSAKGGGTGNSPLHF. CDR3 nucleotide sequence: TGCAGTGCTAAAGGAGGTGGGACAGGGAATTCACCCCTCCACTTT. The gene calls are TRBV20-1 and TRBJ1-6, with 9 bases that match TRBD1. Trimming removed 4 bases from V and 7 bases from J; junction bases left unmatched: 8. Germline lookup yields CDR1 DFQATT and CDR2 SNEGSKA (reference sequence). This CDR3 is built from 15 residues.

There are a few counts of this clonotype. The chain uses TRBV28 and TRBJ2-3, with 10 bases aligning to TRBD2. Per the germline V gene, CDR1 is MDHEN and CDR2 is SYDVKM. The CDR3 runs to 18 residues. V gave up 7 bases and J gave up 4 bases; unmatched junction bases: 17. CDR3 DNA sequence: TGTGCCAGCAACCGTTTGAGCGGGGGGGCCGGGGGAGCAGATACGCAGTATTTT. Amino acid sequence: CASNRLSGGAGGADTQYF.

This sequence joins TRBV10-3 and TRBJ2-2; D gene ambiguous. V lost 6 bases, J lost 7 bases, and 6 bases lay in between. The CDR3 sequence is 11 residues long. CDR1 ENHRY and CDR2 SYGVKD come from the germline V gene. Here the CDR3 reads CAIRRGGELFF. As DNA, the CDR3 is TGTGCCATCAGGAGAGGCGGGGAGCTGTTTTTT.

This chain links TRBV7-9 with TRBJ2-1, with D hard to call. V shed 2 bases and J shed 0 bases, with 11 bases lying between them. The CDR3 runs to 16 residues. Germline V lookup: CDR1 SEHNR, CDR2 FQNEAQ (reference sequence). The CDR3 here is CASSLYLGISYNEQFF. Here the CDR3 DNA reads TGTGCCAGCAGCTTATATCTGGGGATCTCCTACAATGAGCAGTTCTTC.

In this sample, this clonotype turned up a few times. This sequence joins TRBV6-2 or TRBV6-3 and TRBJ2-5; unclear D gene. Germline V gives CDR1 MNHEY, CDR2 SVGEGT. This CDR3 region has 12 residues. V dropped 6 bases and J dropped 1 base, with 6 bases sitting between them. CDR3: CASRRTQETQYF. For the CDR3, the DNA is TGTGCCAGCAGACGAACCCAAGAGACCCAGTACTTC.

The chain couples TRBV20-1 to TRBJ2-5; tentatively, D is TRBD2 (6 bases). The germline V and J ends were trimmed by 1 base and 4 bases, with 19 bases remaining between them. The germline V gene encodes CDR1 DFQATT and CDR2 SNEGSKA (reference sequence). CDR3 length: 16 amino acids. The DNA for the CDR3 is TGCAGTGCTAGAGTTCTAAAGCGGGTGGGACGAGAGACCCAGTACTTC. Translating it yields CSARVLKRVGRETQYF.

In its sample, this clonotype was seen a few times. CDR3 in amino acids: CASSQLGQGASGANVLTF. The CDR3 DNA is TGCGCCAGCAGCCAACTCGGACAGGGGGCATCTGGGGCCAACGTCCTGACTTTC. V is TRBV4-3 and J is TRBJ2-6; 11 positions match TRBD1. V lost 2 bases, J lost 1 base, and 4 bases stayed unmatched. Germline CDR1 reads LGHNA; CDR2 reads YSLEER. The CDR3 runs to 18 residues.

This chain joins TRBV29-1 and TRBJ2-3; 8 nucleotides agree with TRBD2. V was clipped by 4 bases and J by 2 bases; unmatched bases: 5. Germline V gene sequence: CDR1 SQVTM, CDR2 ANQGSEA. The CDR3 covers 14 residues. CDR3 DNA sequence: TGCAGCGTTGCACGCGGGGGGCCCACAGATACGCAGTATTTT. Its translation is CSVARGGPTDTQYF.

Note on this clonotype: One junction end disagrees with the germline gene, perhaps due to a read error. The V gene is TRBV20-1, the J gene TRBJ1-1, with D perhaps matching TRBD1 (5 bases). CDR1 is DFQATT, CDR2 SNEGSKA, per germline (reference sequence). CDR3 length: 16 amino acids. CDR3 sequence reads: CSARGWGLISNTEAFF. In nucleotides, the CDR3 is TGCAGTGCTAGAGGGTGGGGGTTGATTAGTAACACTGAGGCTTTCTTT.

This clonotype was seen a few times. The CDR3 reads CASGSDRGETQYF. CDR3 DNA sequence: TGTGCTAGTGGTTCTGACAGGGGTGAGACCCAGTACTTC. This chain connects TRBV12-5 to TRBJ2-5, with 8 bases that match TRBD1. Trimming took 4 bases from V and 5 from J; bases not matched to a gene: 3. This CDR3 comprises 13 residues. Germline V lookup: CDR1 LGHNT, CDR2 FRNRAP. Looking up the rest from reference TRBV12-5 and TRBJ2-5 gives the full variable domain: DARVTQTPRHKVTEMGQEVTMRCQPILGHNTVFWYRQTMMQGLELLAYFRNRAPLDDSGMPKDRFSAEMPDATLATLKIQPSEPRDSAVYFCASGSDRGETQYFGPGTRLLVL.

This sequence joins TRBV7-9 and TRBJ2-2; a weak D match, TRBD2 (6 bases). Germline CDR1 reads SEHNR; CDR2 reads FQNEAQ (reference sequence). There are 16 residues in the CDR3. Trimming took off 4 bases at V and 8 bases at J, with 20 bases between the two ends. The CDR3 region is CASSSLRDGSWGELFF. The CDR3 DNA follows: TGTGCCAGCAGCTCTTTGCGGGACGGCTCGTGGGGGGAGCTGTTTTTT.

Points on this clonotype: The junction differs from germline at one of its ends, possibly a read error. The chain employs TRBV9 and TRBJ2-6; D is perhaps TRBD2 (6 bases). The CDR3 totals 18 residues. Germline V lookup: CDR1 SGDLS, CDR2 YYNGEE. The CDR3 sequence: CASSVAGGGTVGANVLTF. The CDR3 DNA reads TGCGCCAGCAGCGTCGCTGGGGGAGGTACGGTGGGGGCCAACGTCCTGACTTTC. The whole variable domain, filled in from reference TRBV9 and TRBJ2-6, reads DSGVTQTPKHLITATGQRVTLRCSPRSGDLSVYWYQQSLDQGLQFLIQYYNGEERAKGNILERFSAQQFPDLHSELNLSSLELGDSALYFCASSVAGGGTVGANVLTFGAGSRLTVL.

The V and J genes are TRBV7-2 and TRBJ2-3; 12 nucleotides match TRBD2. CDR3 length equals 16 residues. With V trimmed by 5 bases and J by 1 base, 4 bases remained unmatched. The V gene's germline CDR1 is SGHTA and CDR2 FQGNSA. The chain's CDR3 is CASSTRTSGGTDTQYF. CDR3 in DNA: TGTGCCAGCAGCACTAGGACTAGCGGGGGCACAGATACGCAGTATTTT.

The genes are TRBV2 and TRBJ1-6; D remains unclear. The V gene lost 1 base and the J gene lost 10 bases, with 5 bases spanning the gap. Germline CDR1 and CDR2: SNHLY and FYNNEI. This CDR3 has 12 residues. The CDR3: CASSEGGSPLHF. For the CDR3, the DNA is TGTGCCAGCAGTGAAGGCGGGTCACCCCTCCACTTT.

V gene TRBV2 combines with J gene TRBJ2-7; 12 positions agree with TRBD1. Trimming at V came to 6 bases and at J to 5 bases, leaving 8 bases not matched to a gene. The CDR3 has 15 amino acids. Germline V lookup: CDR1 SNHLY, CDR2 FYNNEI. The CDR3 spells CASRETGTGGDEQYF. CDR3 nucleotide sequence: TGTGCCAGCAGAGAGACCGGGACAGGGGGCGACGAGCAGTACTTC.

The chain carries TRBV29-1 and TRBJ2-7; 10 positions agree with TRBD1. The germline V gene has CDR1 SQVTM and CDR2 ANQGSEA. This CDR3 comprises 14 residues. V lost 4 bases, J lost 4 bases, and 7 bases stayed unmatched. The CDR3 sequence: CSVASGTGDYEQYF. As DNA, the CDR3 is TGCAGCGTTGCCTCCGGGACAGGGGATTACGAGCAGTACTTC.